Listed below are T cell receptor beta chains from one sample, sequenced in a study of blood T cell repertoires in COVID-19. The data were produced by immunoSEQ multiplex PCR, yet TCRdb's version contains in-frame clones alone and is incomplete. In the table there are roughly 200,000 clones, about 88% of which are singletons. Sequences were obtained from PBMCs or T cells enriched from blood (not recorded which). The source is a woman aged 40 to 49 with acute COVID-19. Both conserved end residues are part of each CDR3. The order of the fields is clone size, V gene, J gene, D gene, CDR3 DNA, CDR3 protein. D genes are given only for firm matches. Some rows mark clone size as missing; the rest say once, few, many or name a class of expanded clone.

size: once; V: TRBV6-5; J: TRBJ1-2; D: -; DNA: TGTGCCAGCAGCCGCGACAGGCGCTATGGCTACACCTTC; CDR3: CASSRDRRYGYTF
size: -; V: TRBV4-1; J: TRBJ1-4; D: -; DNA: TGCGCCAGCAGCCTCCAAACAGGGACTACAACTAATGAAAAACTGTTTTTT; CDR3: CASSLQTGTTTNEKLFF
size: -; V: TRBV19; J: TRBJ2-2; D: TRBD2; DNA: TGTGCCAGTAGTGTCCTAGCGGGGGCGAACACCGGGGAGCTGTTTTTT; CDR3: CASSVLAGANTGELFF
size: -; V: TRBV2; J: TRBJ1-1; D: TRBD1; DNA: TGTGCCAGCAGTGAAAGGTTAGGGACAGGGCCCCTCAACACTGAAGCTTTCTTT; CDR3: CASSERLGTGPLNTEAFF
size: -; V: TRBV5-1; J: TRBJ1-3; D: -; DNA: TGCGCCAGCAGCTCGGACAGTGCTAGAAACACCATATATTTT; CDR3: CASSSDSARNTIYF
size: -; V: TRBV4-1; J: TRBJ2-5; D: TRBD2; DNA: TGCGCCAGCAGCCTCAGCGGGAGGGACGAGACCCAGTACTTC; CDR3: CASSLSGRDETQYF
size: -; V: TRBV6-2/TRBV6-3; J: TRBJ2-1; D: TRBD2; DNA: TGTGCCAGCAGTTTTGCGGGAGGACCCTACAATGAGCAGTTCTTC; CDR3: CASSFAGGPYNEQFF
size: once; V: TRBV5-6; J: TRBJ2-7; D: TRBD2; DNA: TGTGCCAGCAGCTTTGGACTAGCTCGTAAGGGGCACGAGCAGTACTTC; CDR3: CASSFGLARKGHEQYF
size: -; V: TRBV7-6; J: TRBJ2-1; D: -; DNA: TGTGCCAGCAGCCCAATCTCCGCGGCACCCCGGAATGAGCAGTTCTTC; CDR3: CASSPISAAPRNEQFF
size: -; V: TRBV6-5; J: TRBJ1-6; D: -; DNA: TGTGCCAGCAGTTACCAGGCCCAAAATTCACCCCTCCACTTT; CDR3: CASSYQAQNSPLHF
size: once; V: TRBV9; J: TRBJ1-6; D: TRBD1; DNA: TGTGCCAGCAGCGTACGGGACAGGGTATCAGAAAATTCACCCCTCCACTTT; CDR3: CASSVRDRVSENSPLHF
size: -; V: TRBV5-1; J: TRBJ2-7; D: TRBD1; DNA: TGCGCCAGCTCAACCCGACAGGGAGACGAGCAGTACTTC; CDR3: CASSTRQGDEQYF
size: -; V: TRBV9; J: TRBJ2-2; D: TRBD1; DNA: TGTGCCAGCAGCGATCCGGGACAGAGGTCCGGGGAGCTGTTTTTT; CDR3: CASSDPGQRSGELFF
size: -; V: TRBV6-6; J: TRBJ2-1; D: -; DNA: TGTGCCAGCAGTTGGGTGACTAGCTCCTACAATGAGCAGTTCTTC; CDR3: CASSWVTSSYNEQFF
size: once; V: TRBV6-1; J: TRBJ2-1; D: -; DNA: TGTGCCAGCAGTGAAGTCCGGCGACAGCTTGGGTACAATGAGCAGTTCTTC; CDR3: CASSEVRRQLGYNEQFF
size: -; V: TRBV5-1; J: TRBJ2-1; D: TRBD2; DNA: TGCGCCAGCAGCTTGGTGAGCGGGGGGGCCAGTCGGTCAGGCAATGAGCAGTTCTTC; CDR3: CASSLVSGGASRSGNEQFF
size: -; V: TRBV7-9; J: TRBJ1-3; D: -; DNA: TGTGCCAGCAGCTTAGCGTGGGGAGGCCGGGGAAACACCATATATTTT; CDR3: CASSLAWGGRGNTIYF
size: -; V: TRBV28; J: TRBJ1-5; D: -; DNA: TGTGCCAGCAGTTTAAGCGTCCTCTCGGGTAGCAATCAGCCCCAGCATTTT; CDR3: CASSLSVLSGSNQPQHF
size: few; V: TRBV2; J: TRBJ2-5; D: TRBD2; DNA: TGTGCCAGCAGTGAAGGGGTAGCGGGGGGGCCCGGAGAGACCCAGTACTTC; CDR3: CASSEGVAGGPGETQYF
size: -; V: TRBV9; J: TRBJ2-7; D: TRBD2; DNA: TGTGCCAGCAGCCCAGGGACTAGCGACTACGAGCAGTACTTC; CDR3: CASSPGTSDYEQYF
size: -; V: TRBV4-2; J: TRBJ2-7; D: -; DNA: TGTGCCAGCAGCCATGACCCCCTAGGCGGTCTGAACGAGCAGTACTTC; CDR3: CASSHDPLGGLNEQYF
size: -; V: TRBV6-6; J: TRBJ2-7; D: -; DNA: TGTGCCAGCAGGGCAGATTCCTACGAGCAGTACTTC; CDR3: CASRADSYEQYF
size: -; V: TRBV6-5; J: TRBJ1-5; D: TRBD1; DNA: TGTGCCAGCAGTCGGGACAGTCAGCCCCAGCATTTT; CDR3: CASSRDSQPQHF
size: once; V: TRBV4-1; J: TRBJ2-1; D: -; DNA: TGCGCCAGCAGCCAAGTTAGGGTCAGGGCTGGCCATGAGCAGTTCTTC; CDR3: CASSQVRVRAGHEQFF
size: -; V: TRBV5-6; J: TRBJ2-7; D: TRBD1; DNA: TGTGCCAGCAGCTTAAGCGGACAGGCCTACGAGCAGTACTTC; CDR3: CASSLSGQAYEQYF
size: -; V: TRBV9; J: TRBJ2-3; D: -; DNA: TGTGCCAGCAGCGTAGCAGGAGATACGCAGTATTTT; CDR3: CASSVAGDTQYF
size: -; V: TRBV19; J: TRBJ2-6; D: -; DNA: TGTGCCAGTAGTCCCCCGACAGGCCAATTGGCTTTC; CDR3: CASSPPTGQLAF
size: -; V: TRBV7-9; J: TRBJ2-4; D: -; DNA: TGTGCCAGCAGCTTGTTCGGGACAAAGCACTTC; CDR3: CASSLFGTKHF
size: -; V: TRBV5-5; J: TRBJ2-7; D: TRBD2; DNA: TGTGCCAGCAGCACAGAAGGGACTAGCGGCTACGAGCAGTACTTC; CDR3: CASSTEGTSGYEQYF
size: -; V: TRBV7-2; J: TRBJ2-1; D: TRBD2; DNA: TGTGCCAGCAGCTTAGACCCTAGCGGGAGTGGAGATGAGCAGTTCTTC; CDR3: CASSLDPSGSGDEQFF
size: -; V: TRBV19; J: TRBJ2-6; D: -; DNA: TGTGCCAGTAGTATAGATTCGGGACAAGCCGGGGCCAACGTCCTGACTTTC; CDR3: CASSIDSGQAGANVLTF